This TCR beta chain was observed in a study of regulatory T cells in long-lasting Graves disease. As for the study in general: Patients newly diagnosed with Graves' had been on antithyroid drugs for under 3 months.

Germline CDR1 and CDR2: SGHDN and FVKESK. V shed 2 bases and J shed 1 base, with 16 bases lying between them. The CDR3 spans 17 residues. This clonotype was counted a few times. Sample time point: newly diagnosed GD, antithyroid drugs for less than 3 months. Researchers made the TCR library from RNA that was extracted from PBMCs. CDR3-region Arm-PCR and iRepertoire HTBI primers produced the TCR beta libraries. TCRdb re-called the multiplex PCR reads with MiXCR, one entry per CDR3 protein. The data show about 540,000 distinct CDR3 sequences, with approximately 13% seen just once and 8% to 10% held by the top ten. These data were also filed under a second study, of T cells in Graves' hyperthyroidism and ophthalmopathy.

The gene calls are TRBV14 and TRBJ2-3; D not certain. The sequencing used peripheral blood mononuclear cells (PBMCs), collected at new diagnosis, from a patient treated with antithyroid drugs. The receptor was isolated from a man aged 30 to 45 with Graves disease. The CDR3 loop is CASSQLFQEYRTDTQYF. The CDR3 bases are TGTGCCAGCAGCCAACTTTTTCAGGAGTATCGCACAGATACGCAGTATTTT.